Each of the 20 T cell receptor beta chains below was sequenced from the same sample in a study of blood T cell repertoires in COVID-19. Here immunoSEQ multiplex PCR was the method, and the copy in TCRdb shows in-frame clones only, minus some. The data show fewer than 250,000 clones, 70% to 90% seen once. The sample comprised peripheral blood. These receptors were taken from a woman in her seventies with active or convalescent COVID-19.

This clone was seen a handful of times. The chain joins TRBV28 to TRBJ2-7; D perhaps matches TRBD1 (6 bases). V was clipped by 4 bases and J by 3 bases, with 10 bases between them. This CDR3 is 13 amino acids long. CDR1 and CDR2 (germline): MDHEN, SYDVKM. The CDR3 DNA is TGTGCCAGCAGTTCGCAGGGGATCTACGAGCAGTACTTC. The encoded protein is CASSSQGIYEQYF.

The V gene is TRBV4-1, the J gene TRBJ2-5, with 10 bases identical to TRBD2. V was pared by 5 bases and J by 1 base, with 1 base of the junction left unmatched. This CDR3 contains 14 residues. Per germline, CDR1 MGHRA and CDR2 YSYEKL. The CDR3 DNA reads as TGCGCCAGCAGCAAGCGGGAGGGCCAAGAGACCCAGTACTTC. Its translation: CASSKREGQETQYF.

This chain joins TRBV19 and TRBJ2-7; 9 bases are a match to TRBD1. Trimming took 7 bases from V and 3 from J; bases not matched to a gene: 22. The length of the CDR3 is 19 residues. From germline, CDR1 is LNHDA and CDR2 SQIVND (reference sequence). The DNA for the CDR3 is TGTGCCAGTACGAAGGGGGTCGTCAAACCAGGGACAGGGCACTACGAGCAGTACTTC. Translated, it gives CASTKGVVKPGTGHYEQYF.

The V gene is TRBV28, the J gene TRBJ1-4, with 8 positions matching TRBD1. Germline V gene sequence: CDR1 MDHEN, CDR2 SYDVKM. The ends lost 6 bases at V and 3 bases at J; junction bases unmatched: 6. The CDR3 consists of 15 residues. As DNA, the CDR3 is TGTGCCAGCAGGTTTAGGACAGGGCCTAATGAAAAACTGTTTTTT. Amino acids: CASRFRTGPNEKLFF.

Comments on this clone: At the DNA level, this CDR3 is encoded by other sequences in the same sample as well. CDR3 coding DNA: TGTGCCAGCAGTTTAGGCCAGACTTATGGCTACACCTTC. It specifies CASSLGQTYGYTF. The V gene is TRBV12-3 or TRBV12-4, the J gene TRBJ1-2; the D is unclear. Trimming stripped 1 base from V and 5 bases from J, with 8 bases between. This CDR3 is built from 13 residues.

This chain joins TRBV12-3 or TRBV12-4 and TRBJ1-1; weak D call: TRBD1 (6 bases). V was clipped by 7 bases and J by 5 bases, with 14 bases between them. The CDR3 extends over 13 amino acids. The CDR3 sequence: CASIRQDRTEAFF. In DNA, the CDR3 is TGTGCCAGCATTCGACAGGATAGAACTGAAGCTTTCTTT.

The genes are TRBV27 and TRBJ1-2; TRBD1 matches at 9 bases. Trimming at V came to 1 base and at J to 7 bases, leaving 13 bases not matched to a gene. CDR1 is MNHEY and CDR2 is SMNVEV in the germline V gene (reference sequence). The CDR3 extends over 17 amino acids. CDR3 DNA: TGTGCCAGCAGTTTATACGGGACAGGGTCGCGACGGGGTGGCTACACCTTC. Protein sequence: CASSLYGTGSRRGGYTF.

V usage is TRBV5-1 and J usage is TRBJ1-3; tentative D call: TRBD1 (6 bases). The germline V gene encodes CDR1 SGHRS and CDR2 YFSETQ. V lost 0 bases, J lost 3 bases, and 13 bases lay in between. This CDR3 is 16 amino acids long. CDR3 region: CASSLDGGGSGNTIYF. The CDR3 region has the DNA TGCGCCAGCAGCTTGGATGGGGGCGGGAGTGGAAACACCATATATTTT.

The rearrangement joins TRBV27 to TRBJ1-2, with a possible D match to TRBD1 (6 bases). V shed 1 base and J shed 7 bases, with 19 bases lying between them. Germline lookup yields CDR1 MNHEY and CDR2 SMNVEV (reference sequence). CDR3 size: 16 residues. The CDR3 region has the DNA TGTGCCAGCAGTTTATGGGGGCCAGGGAACGGTGGTGGCTACACCTTC. Amino acid sequence: CASSLWGPGNGGGYTF.

The V call is TRBV5-4, the J call TRBJ2-1; TRBD1 might be the D (6 bases). This CDR3 has 14 amino acids. CDR1 and CDR2 (germline): SGHNT, YYREEE (reference sequence). The V end was cut by 2 bases, the J end by 4 bases, with 10 bases between. The CDR3 reads CASSFQGRYNEQFF. The CDR3 DNA is TGTGCCAGCAGCTTCCAGGGGCGATACAATGAGCAGTTCTTC.

The chain has TRBV3-1 (or the pseudogene TRBV3-2) and TRBJ2-5; 10 positions match TRBD2. With 4 bases clipped from V and 5 bases from J, the junction kept 4 bases outside the gene matches. The V gene's germline CDR1 is LGHDT and CDR2 YNNKEL (reference sequence). The CDR3 is 14 residues long. The CDR3 DNA reads TGTGCCAGCAGCCTGTCAGCGGGGGGGGAGACCCAGTACTTC. Translating it yields CASSLSAGGETQYF.

The chain uses TRBV7-9 and TRBJ2-3; 10 bases match TRBD1. Germline loops: CDR1 SEHNR, CDR2 FQNEAQ (reference sequence). There are 16 residues in the CDR3. Trimming cost V 3 bases and J 5 bases; bases outside gene matches: 8. This chain's CDR3 is CASSFKPGQGKDTQYF. In DNA form, the CDR3 reads TGTGCCAGCAGCTTTAAACCGGGACAGGGGAAAGATACGCAGTATTTT.

V usage is TRBV7-2 and J usage is TRBJ2-3; perhaps TRBD1 as D (8 bases). Germline V gene sequence: CDR1 SGHTA, CDR2 FQGNSA. The ends were cut back, 6 bases at V and 3 bases at J, with 16 bases in the middle. This CDR3 comprises 15 residues. In nucleotides, the CDR3 is TGTGCCAGCAGACGCACAGGGGGGGTTACAGATACGCAGTATTTT. Translated, it gives CASRRTGGVTDTQYF.

This chain joins TRBV9 and TRBJ1-1; 11 bases agree with TRBD1. Germline CDR1 reads SGDLS; CDR2 reads YYNGEE. The junction had 1 base not matched to a gene; V was cut back by 3 bases and J by 3 bases. The CDR3 is 14 residues long. This CDR3 reads CASSGTGGHTEAFF. The DNA for the CDR3 is TGTGCCAGCAGCGGGACAGGGGGCCACACTGAAGCTTTCTTT. Full variable domain (missing parts from reference TRBV9 and TRBJ1-1): DSGVTQTPKHLITATGQRVTLRCSPRSGDLSVYWYQQSLDQGLQFLIQYYNGEERAKGNILERFSAQQFPDLHSELNLSSLELGDSALYFCASSGTGGHTEAFFGQGTRLTVV.

This clone was observed a few times. The genes are TRBV6-5 and TRBJ1-1, with 12 bases lining up with TRBD1. Trimming cost V 6 bases and J 7 bases; bases outside gene matches: 9. The germline CDR1 and CDR2 sequences are MNHEY and SVGAGI. The length of the CDR3 is 15 residues. Here the CDR3 reads CASSLSWDRGHEAFF. DNA of the CDR3: TGTGCCAGCAGCCTCTCCTGGGACAGGGGGCATGAAGCTTTCTTT.

This chain connects TRBV7-8 to TRBJ1-4; TRBD1 matches at 7 bases. The CDR3 is made up of 14 amino acids. From germline, CDR1 is SGHVS and CDR2 FQNEAQ. After removal of 6 bases from V and 8 bases from J, the junction contained 9 bases not matched to a gene. The CDR3 nucleotides read TGTGCCAGCAGAATGGGACAGCCGGGGGAAAAACTGTTTTTT. Encoded protein: CASRMGQPGEKLFF.

Only one count was recorded for this clone. V and J are TRBV30 and TRBJ2-5; D unclear. CDR3 length: 12 amino acids. Trimming shortened V by 4 bases and J by 0 bases, and 6 bases separated the two germline ends. Germline V lookup: CDR1 GTSNPN, CDR2 SVGIG (reference sequence). The CDR3 loop reads CAWTGYQETQYF. For the CDR3, the DNA is TGTGCCTGGACCGGGTACCAAGAGACCCAGTACTTC. Looking up the rest from reference TRBV30 and TRBJ2-5 gives the full variable domain: SQTIHQWPATLVQPVGSPLSLECTVEGTSNPNLYWYRQAAGRGLQLLFYSVGIGQISSEVPQNLSASRPQDRQFILSSKKLLLSDSGFYLCAWTGYQETQYFGPGTRLLVL.

The chain carries TRBV18 and TRBJ1-2, with 7 bases lining up with TRBD1. V was pared by 2 bases and J by 6 bases, with 6 bases of the junction left unmatched. CDR3 length: 14 residues. The germline V gene encodes CDR1 KGHSH and CDR2 LQKENI. CDR3 sequence: CASSPSTGIDGYTF. DNA for the CDR3: TGTGCCAGCTCACCATCGACAGGGATCGATGGCTACACCTTC.

This clone was picked up one time. This chain connects TRBV7-2 to TRBJ2-2; D possibly corresponds to TRBD2 (7 bases). The CDR3 covers 16 residues. The germline V and J ends were trimmed by 4 bases and 4 bases, with 16 bases remaining between them. Germline lookup yields CDR1 SGHTA and CDR2 FQGNSA. CDR3 sequence: CASSWGGGSVTGELFF. DNA of the CDR3: TGTGCCAGCAGCTGGGGGGGCGGGTCCGTCACCGGGGAGCTGTTTTTT.

This clone was recorded only once. This chain connects TRBV11-2 to TRBJ1-2; no definite D call. The CDR3 extends over 13 amino acids. Germline CDR1 and CDR2: SGHAT and FQNNGV. The V and J ends lost 5 bases and 3 bases respectively, with 10 bases between them. The CDR3 protein is CASSRIRDYGYTF. CDR3 in DNA: TGTGCCAGCAGCCGAATCCGGGACTATGGCTACACCTTC.